The next 26 T cell receptor beta chains were all read from a single sample in a study of glioma-infiltrating T cells (dated by TCRdb to the mid-2010s). The sequencing machine was an Illumina MiSeq. TCR alpha and beta CDR3 regions were amplified with the iRepertoire nested amplicon-rescue multiplex PCR (arm-PCR) platform from RNA. The raw public reads went through TCRdb reprocessing: fastp at Q25, MiXCR clone calling, in-frame beta chains kept. When rows share a CDR3 protein, they turn into one entry using the most common DNA and genes. Across this sample there are 300,000 to 450,000 distinct CDR3 sequences, with around 38% seen only once. Approximately 12% of the sample goes to the ten largest clones. The sample comprised glioma tissue, nonneoplastic brain tissue, or PBMCs (not recorded which). The receptors were sampled from a human donor with low-grade glioma or glioblastoma, undergoing nonglioma brain surgery, or in good health (not recorded which).

About this clonotype itself: A much larger clone lies a single base off, so this may be a read error. The CDR3 reads CASSQDRGKTEAFF. The CDR3 DNA reads TGCGCCAGCAGCCAAGATCGGGGGAAGACTGAAGCTTTCTTT. This sequence joins TRBV4-1 and TRBJ1-1, with a tentative D call TRBD1 (5 bases). CDR3 length: 14 amino acids. Trimming stripped 0 bases from V and 5 bases from J, with 10 bases between. Looked up from germline, CDR1 is MGHRA and CDR2 is YSYEKL.

This clonotype appeared many times. V usage is TRBV10-3 and J usage is TRBJ2-5; 8 positions agree with TRBD2. Germline assignment: CDR1 ENHRY and CDR2 SYGVKD. This CDR3 comprises 14 residues. The trim removed 7 bases at V and 4 bases at J, leaving 8 bases unmatched. The CDR3 DNA sequence: TGTGCCATCAATTCGGGACTAGGGCCAGAGACCCAGTACTTC. This gives the protein CAINSGLGPETQYF.

The rearrangement links TRBV11-1 to TRBJ1-1, with D possibly matching TRBD1 (6 bases). V was cut by 5 bases and J by 2 bases, with 12 bases left in between. There are 14 residues in the CDR3. Germline CDR1 reads SGHAT; CDR2 reads FQDESV (reference sequence). In DNA, the CDR3 is TGTGCCAGCAGCCAGGACAGTTTTAACACTGAAGCTTTCTTT. It yields the protein CASSQDSFNTEAFF.

Remarks on this clonotype: Given a much more abundant clone one base away, this may be a read error. The missing conserved phenylalanine or tryptophan at the end of this CDR3 makes a read error likely. V usage is TRBV28 and J usage is TRBJ1-1; TRBD1 is a possible D gene (6 bases). Per germline, CDR1 MDHEN and CDR2 SYDVKM. The CDR3 length is 13 residues. Trimming shortened V by 8 bases and J by 5 bases, and 15 bases separated the two germline ends. CDR3: CASGLQGRTEAFS. DNA for the CDR3: TGTGCCAGCGGGCTACAGGGTCGGACTGAAGCTTTCTCT.

Concerning this clonotype itself: A much larger clone lies one base from this, so it may be a read error. This rearrangement joins TRBV28 to TRBJ2-3; 8 positions match TRBD1. The CDR3 sequence is 14 residues long. Germline values: CDR1 MDHEN, CDR2 SYDVKM. The CDR3 reads CASSSPDRADTKYF. CDR3 DNA sequence: TGTGCCAGCAGTTCCCCGGACAGGGCAGATACGAAGTATTTT.

The chain couples TRBV2 to TRBJ2-7; possible D gene TRBD1, 6 bases. Germline CDR1 and CDR2: SNHLY and FYNNEI. This CDR3 region has 13 residues. Trimming removed 5 bases from V and 4 bases from J, with 12 bases in between. The CDR3 DNA is TGTGCCAGCAGTCGGACAGCCGGGTACGAGCAGTACTTC. This sequence encodes CASSRTAGYEQYF.

About this clonotype: This could be a read error, since a much larger clone is one nucleotide away. The CDR3 reads CASSAGTRDYEQYF. The CDR3 nucleotides read TGTGCCAGCAGTGCGGGGACTAGAGACTACGAGCAGTACTTC. The J gene is TRBJ2-7, the V gene TRBV6-2 or TRBV6-3; 8 bases map to TRBD2. The CDR3 consists of 14 residues. V trimming: 5 bases; J trimming: 3 bases; junction bases outside the gene matches: 6. Germline CDR1 MNHEY, CDR2 SVGEGT.

With regard to this clonotype: This could be a read error, since a much larger clone is one nucleotide away. The chain uses TRBV20-1 and TRBJ1-2; 7 nucleotides line up with TRBD1. CDR1 is DFQATT and CDR2 is SNEGSKA in the germline V gene (reference sequence). CDR3 length equals 14 residues. Unmatched junction bases numbered 10, after V lost 5 bases and J lost 4 bases. The CDR3, as DNA: TGCAGTGCTGTGGACAGGAGAAGTTTCTATGGCTACACCTTC. It is translated as CSAVDRRSFYGYTF.

This clonotype was seen more than once but under ten times. V and J are TRBV18 and TRBJ1-5; possible D gene TRBD1, 6 bases. V gave up 1 base and J gave up 1 base, with 11 bases separating them. This CDR3 spans 16 amino acids. Germline V gene data show CDR1 as KGHSH and CDR2 as LQKENI. Here the CDR3 reads CASSPLDQGSNQPQHF. The CDR3 coding sequence is TGTGCCAGCTCACCACTCGACCAGGGGAGCAATCAGCCCCAGCATTTT.

The chain combines TRBV10-3 with TRBJ1-1; D is undetermined. The ends were cut back, 0 bases at V and 1 base at J, with 12 bases in the middle. Germline CDR1 and CDR2: ENHRY and SYGVKD. The CDR3 consists of 16 residues. CDR3 in amino acids: CAISESIREGNTEAFF. CDR3 in DNA: TGTGCCATCAGTGAGTCTATCCGGGAGGGGAACACTGAAGCTTTCTTT.

The J gene is TRBJ1-2, the V gene TRBV2, with D perhaps TRBD1 (6 bases). Trimming took off 6 bases at V and 5 bases at J, with 16 bases between the two ends. This CDR3 has 14 residues. CDR1 and CDR2 from the germline V gene are SNHLY and FYNNEI. The CDR3 loop reads CASRASGTPYGYTF. The CDR3, as DNA: TGTGCCAGCAGAGCGTCCGGGACACCTTATGGCTACACCTTC.

This clonotype was seen at least ten times. This chain joins TRBV6-2 or TRBV6-3 and TRBJ2-1; D is undetermined. Trimming took 5 bases from V and 0 from J, leaving 11 bases between them. Germline CDR1 and CDR2: MNHEY and SVGEGT. The CDR3 covers 15 residues. DNA for the CDR3: TGTGCCAGCAGTCTAGGACCCGACTCCTACAATGAGCAGTTCTTC. Translating gives CASSLGPDSYNEQFF.

Here the CDR3 DNA reads TGTGCCAGCAGTGACGGGAGGGTAGGATCCAATCAGCCCCAGCATTTT. This translates into CASSDGRVGSNQPQHF. The V and J genes are TRBV6-6 and TRBJ1-5; D ambiguous. This CDR3 is 16 amino acids long. V lost 5 bases and J lost 3, with 17 bases in between. Germline V lookup: CDR1 MNHNY, CDR2 SVGAGI (reference sequence).

This clonotype came up a few times. The genes are TRBV24-1 and TRBJ2-1; 12 bases agree with TRBD2. The germline gives CDR1 KGHDR, CDR2 SFDVKD. J lost 4 bases, V lost 4 bases, and 7 bases had no gene match. The CDR3 length is 17 residues. Here the CDR3 reads CATSDERLAGVYNEQFF. In nucleotides, the CDR3 is TGTGCCACCAGTGACGAAAGACTAGCGGGAGTATACAATGAGCAGTTCTTC.

The chain employs TRBV27 and TRBJ2-7; weak D call: TRBD2 (5 bases). The germline CDR1 and CDR2 sequences are MNHEY and SMNVEV (reference sequence). The CDR3 length is 16 residues. The ends were cut back, 2 bases at V and 10 bases at J, with 24 bases in the middle. The CDR3 region has the DNA TGTGCCAGCAGTTTACTTGTGGGGAGAGACCCACCAAACCAGTACTTC. This sequence encodes CASSLLVGRDPPNQYF.

This chain links TRBV12-3 or TRBV12-4 with TRBJ1-5, with D possibly TRBD1 on 6 matching bases. The CDR3 is 15 residues long. Trimming took 7 bases from V and 7 from J, leaving 20 bases between them. DNA for the CDR3: TGTGCCAGCACCGTAACCACAGGGCTAGGACAGCCCCAGCATTTT. It is translated as CASTVTTGLGQPQHF.

This clonotype was recorded many times. The V and J genes are TRBV27 and TRBJ2-1, with TRBD2 identical over 13 bases. V lost 6 bases, J lost 4 bases, and 3 bases stayed unmatched. The CDR3 spans 15 residues. Germline CDR1 is MNHEY and CDR2 is SMNVEV (reference sequence). The CDR3 sequence: CASSLGLAGYNEQFF. CDR3 bases: TGTGCCAGCAGCTTGGGACTAGCGGGATACAATGAGCAGTTCTTC.

With respect to this clonotype: Being one base from a much bigger clone, this may be a read error. V and J are TRBV20-1 and TRBJ1-1; D is unresolved. The germline CDR1 and CDR2 sequences are DFQATT and SNEGSKA (reference sequence). The CDR3 is 14 residues long. In DNA form, the CDR3 reads TGCAGTGTTAGAGTGGCGGGGAGCAACACTGAAGCTTTCTTT. Amino acid sequence: CSVRVAGSNTEAFF.

This clonotype was counted between two and nine times. The chain has TRBV6-2 or TRBV6-3 and TRBJ2-1, with D possibly being TRBD1 (6 bases). Between the trimmed V and J ends, which lost 7 bases and 6 bases, there was a span of 16 bases. CDR3 length: 14 residues. The germline gives CDR1 MNHEY, CDR2 SVGEGT. CDR3: CASTNRVSGNEQFF. As DNA, the CDR3 is TGTGCCAGCACCAACAGGGTATCGGGCAATGAGCAGTTCTTC.

This rearrangement joins TRBV18 to TRBJ2-1; D gene uncertain. Germline lookup yields CDR1 KGHSH and CDR2 LQKENI. The CDR3 consists of 13 residues. V was cut by 5 bases and J by 10 bases, with 15 bases left in between. The CDR3 DNA is TGTGCCAGCTCATCCCAGGCTACACGGGAGCAGTTCTTC. Translation gives CASSSQATREQFF.

This clonotype was detected many times. The chain is built from TRBV20-1 and TRBJ2-3, with TRBD2 identical over 10 bases. Germline values: CDR1 DFQATT, CDR2 SNEGSKA (reference sequence). This CDR3 comprises 17 residues. V lost 0 bases and J lost 3; bases outside the gene matches: 9. Here the CDR3 reads CSARDLGLAGVTDTQYF. DNA of the CDR3: TGCAGTGCTAGAGATCTGGGCCTAGCGGGAGTTACAGATACGCAGTATTTT.

This clonotype was recorded at least ten times. The V gene is TRBV20-1, the J gene TRBJ1-1, with 8 bases lining up with TRBD1. Germline CDR1 DFQATT, CDR2 SNEGSKA (reference sequence). With V trimmed by 2 bases and J by 1 base, 0 bases remained unmatched. There are 13 residues in the CDR3. In nucleotides, the CDR3 is TGCAGTGCTAGACAGGGGGCGAACACTGAAGCTTTCTTT. Its translation is CSARQGANTEAFF.

This sequence joins TRBV4-3 and TRBJ2-1; 7 bases align to TRBD1. The CDR3 runs to 17 residues. Trimming cost V 3 bases and J 3 bases; bases outside gene matches: 11. Germline V CDR1 and CDR2: LGHNA, YSLEER. The CDR3, as DNA: TGCGCCAGCAGCCATGGGACCCGGGACAGACACTACAATGAGCAGTTCTTC. Its translation: CASSHGTRDRHYNEQFF.

A few counts support this clonotype. This sequence joins TRBV6-2 or TRBV6-3 and TRBJ2-7, with a possible D match to TRBD2 (5 bases). The length of the CDR3 is 14 residues. Trimming left V 6 bases short and J 6 bases short, with 18 bases between. Germline CDR1 and CDR2: MNHEY and SVGEGT. The CDR3, as DNA: TGTGCCAGCAGCCCCCGGGAAAGTGGCGGCGAGCAGTACTTC. Its translation: CASSPRESGGEQYF.

This chain links TRBV7-2 with TRBJ2-2, with D possibly being TRBD1 (5 bases). V was pared by 5 bases and J by 4 bases, with 14 bases between. The CDR3 contains 15 residues. Germline lookup yields CDR1 SGHTA and CDR2 FQGNSA. The CDR3 DNA is TGTGCCAGCAGCGTTTTAGGACAACGCACCGGGGAGCTGTTTTTT. It codes for CASSVLGQRTGELFF. The complete variable domain, with remaining parts taken from reference TRBV7-2 and TRBJ2-2, reads GAGVSQSPSNKVTEKGKDVELRCDPISGHTALYWYRQSLGQGLEFLIYFQGNSAPDKSGLPSDRFSAERTGGSVSTLTIQRTQQEDSAVYLCASSVLGQRTGELFFGEGSRLTVL.

This clonotype has a count of ten or more. V gene TRBV28 combines with J gene TRBJ1-2, with D unclear. Germline CDR1 MDHEN, CDR2 SYDVKM. There are 12 residues in the CDR3. V lost 5 bases, J lost 8 bases, and 12 bases lay in between. In nucleotides, the CDR3 is TGTGCCAGCAGTGCCAATCAGCGGGGCTACACCTTC. It encodes CASSANQRGYTF.